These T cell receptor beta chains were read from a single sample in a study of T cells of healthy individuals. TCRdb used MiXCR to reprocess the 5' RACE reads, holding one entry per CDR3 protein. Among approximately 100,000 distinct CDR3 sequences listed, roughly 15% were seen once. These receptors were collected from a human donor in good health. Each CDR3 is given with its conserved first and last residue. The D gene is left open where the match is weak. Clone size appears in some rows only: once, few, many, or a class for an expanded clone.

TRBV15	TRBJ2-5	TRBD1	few	CATSRGQGETQYF	TGTGCCACCAGCAGAGGACAGGGAGAGACCCAGTACTTC
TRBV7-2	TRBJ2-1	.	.	CASSLGAPGGNEQFF	TGTGCCAGCAGCTTAGGGGCGCCTGGGGGGAATGAGCAGTTCTTC
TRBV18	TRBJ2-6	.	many	CASSPQGAGANVLTF	TGTGCCAGCTCACCACAGGGGGCTGGGGCCAACGTCCTGACTTTC
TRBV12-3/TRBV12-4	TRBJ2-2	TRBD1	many	CASRNGQGRGGELFF	TGTGCCAGCAGGAACGGACAGGGAAGGGGCGGGGAGCTGTTTTTT
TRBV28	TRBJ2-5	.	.	CASSSLHLYQETQYF	TGTGCCAGCAGCTCCCTTCATCTGTACCAAGAGACCCAGTACTTC
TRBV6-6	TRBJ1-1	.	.	CAILDRQEDTEAFF	TGTGCCATTCTGGACAGACAGGAGGACACTGAAGCTTTCTTT
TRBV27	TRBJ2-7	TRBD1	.	CASSFTQGAYEQYF	TGTGCCAGCAGCTTTACCCAGGGGGCCTACGAGCAGTACTTC
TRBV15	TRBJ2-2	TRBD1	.	CATSRPGTVASTGELFF	TGTGCCACCAGCAGGCCCGGGACAGTGGCGTCCACCGGGGAGCTGTTTTTT
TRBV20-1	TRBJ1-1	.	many	CSAKGPTNTEAFF	TGCAGTGCCAAGGGCCCAACGAACACTGAAGCTTTCTTT
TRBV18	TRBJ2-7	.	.	CASSPSRQYEQYF	TGTGCCAGCTCTCCTAGCCGGCAATACGAGCAGTACTTC
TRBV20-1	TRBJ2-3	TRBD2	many	CSAPTSGGPGYF	TGCAGTGCTCCGACTAGCGGGGGGCCGGGGTATTTT
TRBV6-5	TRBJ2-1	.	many	CASSPRPGLSNEQFF	TGTGCCAGCAGCCCAAGGCCGGGGCTCAGCAATGAGCAGTTCTTC
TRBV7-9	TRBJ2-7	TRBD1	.	CASSLSGQGPIEQYF	TGTGCCAGCAGCCTATCGGGACAGGGGCCCATCGAGCAGTACTTC
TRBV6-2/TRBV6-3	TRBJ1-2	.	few	CASSSSGGYTF	TGTGCCAGCAGTTCGTCAGGAGGCTACACCTTC
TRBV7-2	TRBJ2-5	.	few	CASSPWLSETQYF	TGTGCCAGCAGCCCCTGGTTGTCAGAGACCCAGTACTTC